Following are 18 T cell receptor beta chains from one sample sequenced in a study of blood T cell repertoires in COVID-19. Method: immunoSEQ multiplex PCR; TCRdb's copy keeps in-frame clones and lacks some. The table has around 170,000 clones, around 80% seen once. Input material: peripheral blood. These receptors were taken from a man aged 25 to 45 with active or convalescent COVID-19.

The gene calls are TRBV28 and TRBJ1-5; weak D call: TRBD1 (6 bases). Per the germline V gene, CDR1 is MDHEN and CDR2 is SYDVKM. This CDR3 has 17 residues. Trimming removed 5 bases from V and 1 base from J, with 18 bases in between. CDR3 coding DNA: TGTGCCAGCAGTCCTCCCTACGACAGGAGAAGCAATCAGCCCCAGCATTTT. It yields the protein CASSPPYDRRSNQPQHF.

This chain joins TRBV11-3 and TRBJ2-1; a weak D match, TRBD1 (5 bases). Germline CDR1 and CDR2: SGHNT and YENEEA. V lost 2 bases to trimming and J lost 1 base, with 15 bases between them. This CDR3 spans 17 amino acids. The CDR3 spells CASSLPSGLGSYNEQFF. The CDR3 coding sequence is TGTGCCAGCAGCTTACCCTCAGGGCTGGGGTCCTACAATGAGCAGTTCTTC.

This chain uses TRBV2 with TRBJ2-5, with a weak D call TRBD2 (6 bases). The CDR3 is 13 residues long. Trimming removed 5 bases at V and 5 bases at J, with 12 bases between. Per the germline V gene, CDR1 is SNHLY and CDR2 is FYNNEI. The CDR3 DNA reads TGTGCCAGCAGTTTGGGACTGTCGGAGACCCAGTACTTC. Translation gives CASSLGLSETQYF.

This chain links TRBV3-1 (or the pseudogene TRBV3-2) with TRBJ1-4; 7 nucleotides agree with TRBD1. The CDR3 length is 14 residues. The germline CDR1 and CDR2 sequences are LGHDT and YNNKEL (reference sequence). The V and J ends lost 4 bases and 5 bases, in that order; junction bases with no gene match: 4. CDR3 sequence (DNA): TGTGCCAGCAGCCTATGGACAGGCAATGAAAAACTGTTTTTT. This encodes CASSLWTGNEKLFF.

The J gene is TRBJ1-4, the V gene TRBV6-1, with D uncertain. The V and J ends lost 0 bases and 8 bases respectively, with 13 bases between them. Germline V gives CDR1 MNHNS, CDR2 SASEGT. This CDR3 is built from 15 residues. The CDR3 sequence: CASSEAGIGSEKLFF. The CDR3 DNA follows: TGTGCCAGCAGTGAAGCGGGTATTGGGAGCGAAAAACTGTTTTTT.

CDR3 protein: CASSQEVEQTSYEQYF. In DNA form, the CDR3 reads TGCGCCAGCAGCCAAGAGGTAGAACAGACGAGCTACGAGCAGTACTTC. The chain has TRBV4-1 and TRBJ2-7; D is unresolved. This CDR3 is 16 amino acids long. Trimming removed 0 bases from V and 3 bases from J, with 15 bases in between. Germline CDR1 reads MGHRA; CDR2 reads YSYEKL.

The rearrangement uses TRBV18 and TRBJ2-2; tentatively, D is TRBD2 (6 bases). Germline lookup yields CDR1 KGHSH and CDR2 LQKENI. V was shortened by 1 base and J by 6 bases, with 9 bases between the two germline ends. CDR3 length equals 14 residues. The CDR3 protein is CASSPLWEAGELFF. As DNA, the CDR3 is TGTGCCAGCTCACCACTCTGGGAGGCCGGGGAGCTGTTTTTT.

The rearrangement links TRBV9 to TRBJ1-5; 10 bases map to TRBD1. The CDR3 loop spans 16 amino acids. The ends lost 6 bases at V and 10 bases at J; junction bases unmatched: 16. CDR1 is SGDLS and CDR2 is YYNGEE in the germline V gene. The CDR3 region is CASTDRGREDLLPQHF. In DNA, the CDR3 is TGTGCCAGCACCGACAGGGGGCGCGAGGACCTACTCCCCCAGCATTTT.

The chain uses TRBV28 and TRBJ2-5, with TRBD1 identical over 8 bases. Germline V gene lookup returns CDR1 MDHEN and CDR2 SYDVKM. The CDR3 has 14 amino acids. Trimming took 3 bases from V and 5 from J; bases not matched to a gene: 5. CDR3 sequence: CASSLAGGYETQYF. The CDR3 DNA reads as TGTGCCAGCAGTTTGGCAGGGGGCTATGAGACCCAGTACTTC.

The J gene is TRBJ1-5, the V gene TRBV6-2 or TRBV6-3, with D possibly TRBD1 on 5 matching bases. V was trimmed by 2 bases and J by 1 base, leaving 21 bases between them. CDR1 and CDR2 (germline): MNHEY, SVGEGT. CDR3 size: 19 residues. The CDR3 DNA follows: TGTGCCAGCAGTTACCTCTTCCGGGGGTCGGTTGGGAGCAATCAGCCCCAGCATTTT. Amino acids: CASSYLFRGSVGSNQPQHF.

The chain is built from TRBV27 and TRBJ1-1, with 7 bases matching TRBD1. The junction had 16 bases not matched to a gene; V was cut back by 11 bases and J by 4 bases. The CDR3 is 15 amino acids. Germline V lookup: CDR1 MNHEY, CDR2 SMNVEV (reference sequence). The CDR3 nucleotides read TGTGCCGTAACAGGCCCTGGGACAGTGGGCACTGAAGCTTTCTTT. Its protein product is CAVTGPGTVGTEAFF.

This clone was seen more than once but under ten times. This chain joins TRBV19 and TRBJ1-1; 9 bases agree with TRBD1. The germline gives CDR1 LNHDA, CDR2 SQIVND (reference sequence). The J segment lost 7 bases and the V segment lost 4 bases, leaving 7 bases of the junction unmatched. The CDR3 runs to 14 residues. CDR3 protein: CASSTRTGEGEAFF. The CDR3 DNA reads TGTGCCAGTAGTACCCGGACAGGGGAGGGTGAAGCTTTCTTT. The full variable domain, rest sourced from reference TRBV19 and TRBJ1-1, is DGGITQSPKYLFRKEGQNVTLSCEQNLNHDAMYWYRQDPGQGLRLIYYSQIVNDFQKGDIAEGYSVSREKKESFPLTVTSAQKNPTAFYLCASSTRTGEGEAFFGQGTRLTVV.

The chain employs TRBV5-6 and TRBJ2-7, with D possibly matching TRBD2 (6 bases). Looked up from germline, CDR1 is SGHDT and CDR2 is YYEEEE. The V and J ends lost 3 bases and 2 bases respectively, with 12 bases between them. This CDR3 region has 14 residues. CDR3 region: CASSSGGAPYEQYF. In DNA, the CDR3 is TGTGCCAGCAGCTCCGGGGGAGCCCCCTACGAGCAGTACTTC.

This clone has more than one count but fewer than ten. The CDR3 loop reads CASTGNYGADTQYF. The CDR3 region has the DNA TGTGCCAGCACGGGGAACTACGGGGCAGATACGCAGTATTTT. The gene calls are TRBV2 and TRBJ2-3; tentatively, D is TRBD2 (5 bases). V was pared by 7 bases and J by 4 bases, with 15 bases between. In germline, CDR1 is SNHLY, CDR2 FYNNEI. CDR3 length: 14 amino acids. The full variable domain, in which reference TRBV2 and TRBJ2-3 provide the parts outside the CDR3, is EPEVTQTPSHQVTQMGQEVILRCVPISNHLYFYWYRQILGQKVEFLVSFYNNEISEKSEIFDDQFSVERPDGSNFTLKIRSTKLEDSAMYFCASTGNYGADTQYFGPGTRLTVL.

The rearrangement joins TRBV7-9 to TRBJ1-2; possible D gene TRBD1, 5 bases. V shed 3 bases and J shed 4 bases, with 18 bases lying between them. The CDR3 runs to 16 residues. Germline V gene sequence: CDR1 SEHNR, CDR2 FQNEAQ (reference sequence). CDR3: CASSLDAGQGSYGYTF. The CDR3 DNA is TGTGCCAGCAGCTTGGACGCCGGGCAGGGAAGCTATGGCTACACCTTC.

The genes are TRBV5-1 and TRBJ2-2; TRBD1 matches 9 bases. Germline V gene sequence: CDR1 SGHRS, CDR2 YFSETQ. The CDR3 is made up of 16 amino acids. J lost 4 bases, V lost 4 bases, and 8 bases had no gene match. The CDR3 sequence is CASSSKDRGVTGELFF. CDR3 nucleotide sequence: TGCGCCAGCAGCAGCAAGGACAGGGGAGTCACCGGGGAGCTGTTTTTT.

The genes are TRBV7-9 and TRBJ1-2, with D possibly being TRBD1 (6 bases). Trimming left V 1 base short and J 3 bases short, with 15 bases between. Looked up from germline, CDR1 is SEHNR and CDR2 is FQNEAQ (reference sequence). CDR3 length: 16 residues. The DNA of the CDR3 is TGTGCCAGCAGCTTAGGGGAGGGGGATGCGGACTATGGCTACACCTTC. Residues: CASSLGEGDADYGYTF.

The chain carries TRBV4-1 and TRBJ1-3; the D gene is possibly TRBD1 (5 bases). V lost 2 bases, J lost 0 bases, and 8 bases lay in between. The CDR3 loop spans 15 amino acids. Germline V gene data show CDR1 as MGHRA and CDR2 as YSYEKL. Here the CDR3 reads CASSQQDNSGNTIYF. As DNA, the CDR3 is TGCGCCAGCAGCCAACAGGACAACTCTGGAAACACCATATATTTT.